One and the same sample provided the 13 T cell receptor beta chains below, sequenced in a study of cytomegalovirus exposure and HLA in healthy donors. Primers included in the PCR were 60 Vbeta and 13 Jbeta primers. TCRdb's table, derived via immunoSEQ multiplex PCR, lists solely in-frame clones and lacks some. The specimen's table records about 140,000 clones. Sequencing input: PBMCs. Receptor source: a man aged 35-49 years in good health and CMV-seronegative.

In DNA, the CDR3 is TGTGCCAGCACTCCCGGGGAGGGAATCTATGGCTACACCTTC. Translating gives CASTPGEGIYGYTF. J is TRBJ1-2 and V is TRBV2; D gene unclear. The CDR3 consists of 14 residues. Germline values: CDR1 SNHLY, CDR2 FYNNEI. V dropped 7 bases and J dropped 4 bases, with 16 bases sitting between them. The full variable domain, completed using reference TRBV2 and TRBJ1-2, is EPEVTQTPSHQVTQMGQEVILRCVPISNHLYFYWYRQILGQKVEFLVSFYNNEISEKSEIFDDQFSVERPDGSNFTLKIRSTKLEDSAMYFCASTPGEGIYGYTFGSGTRLTVV.

The chain carries TRBV9 and TRBJ1-6, with D maybe TRBD1 (6 bases). The V gene lost 0 bases and the J gene lost 9 bases, with 13 bases spanning the gap. CDR3 length: 15 amino acids. Germline V gene data show CDR1 as SGDLS and CDR2 as YYNGEE. CDR3 nucleotide sequence: TGTGCCAGCAGCGTAGGGACAGAGGGTATTTCACCCCTCCACTTT. Protein: CASSVGTEGISPLHF.

This chain links TRBV28 with TRBJ2-5; 7 bases agree with TRBD2. Matching the DNA end better, TRBJ2-7 makes the J call doubtful. This CDR3 is built from 15 residues. Germline V gene lookup returns CDR1 MDHEN and CDR2 SYDVKM. The CDR3 bases are TGTGCCAGCAGTCCCCCCAAGCGGGGTTCCTACGAGCAGTACTTC. Translating it yields CASSPPKRGSYEQYF.

V and J are TRBV18 and TRBJ2-2; the match to TRBD2 covers 7 bases. CDR3 length equals 18 residues. Looked up from germline, CDR1 is KGHSH and CDR2 is LQKENI. The trim removed 6 bases at V and 0 bases at J, leaving 13 bases unmatched. The CDR3 region is CASSPSPGGPTNTGELFF. As DNA, the CDR3 is TGTGCCAGCTCCCCCTCTCCGGGGGGACCCACGAACACCGGGGAGCTGTTTTTT. Variable domain in full (rest from reference TRBV18 and TRBJ2-2): NAGVMQNPRHLVRRRGQEARLRCSPMKGHSHVYWYRQLPEEGLKFMVYLQKENIIDESGMPKERFSAEFPKEGPSILRIQQVVRGDSAAYFCASSPSPGGPTNTGELFFGEGSRLTVL.

V is TRBV2 and J is TRBJ2-5; 9 nucleotides line up with TRBD2. V lost 7 bases, J lost 5 bases, and 11 bases stayed unmatched. Germline V gene data show CDR1 as SNHLY and CDR2 as FYNNEI. The CDR3 covers 15 residues. In nucleotides, the CDR3 is TGTGCCAGCACTCGAAGTGGCGGGGGGGCCGAGACCCAGTACTTC. Protein product: CASTRSGGGAETQYF.

This chain connects TRBV6-6 to TRBJ2-7, with 7 bases that match TRBD1. There are 12 residues in the CDR3. Germline V lookup: CDR1 MNHNY, CDR2 SVGAGI (reference sequence). V lost 9 bases to trimming and J lost 0 bases; unmatched junction nucleotides: 2. CDR3 DNA sequence: TGTGCCAGTGGGACAGACTCCTACGAGCAGTACTTC. Amino acids: CASGTDSYEQYF.

The chain combines TRBV27 with TRBJ1-6; maybe TRBD1 (5 bases). This CDR3 is built from 13 residues. V was shortened by 3 bases and J by 9 bases, with 9 bases between the two germline ends. Germline V gene sequence: CDR1 MNHEY, CDR2 SMNVEV (reference sequence). The CDR3 region is CASSFAGGSPLHF. Here the CDR3 DNA reads TGTGCCAGCAGTTTCGCGGGGGGTTCACCCCTCCACTTT.

On this clone: A junction end diverges from the germline sequence, so it may reflect a read error. The rearrangement links TRBV29-1 to TRBJ1-1, with a possible D match to TRBD1 (6 bases). The CDR3 contains 14 residues. CDR1 and CDR2 (germline): SQVTM, ANQGSEA. CDR3 residues: CSGDNSGANTEAFF. CDR3 bases: TGTTCAGGGGACAACTCTGGGGCGAACACTGAAGCTTTCTTT.

Notes on this clone: This likely comes from a read error, as the CDR3 has no conserved phenylalanine or tryptophan at its end. The chain combines TRBV5-1 with TRBJ1-1, with 12 nucleotides matching TRBD1. V was clipped by 3 bases and J by 4 bases; unmatched bases: 7. CDR1 SGHRS and CDR2 YFSETQ come from the germline V gene. The CDR3 spans 16 residues. Written as DNA, the CDR3 is TGCGCCAGCAGCTGGGGGGACAGGGGGCGCGGCACTGAAGCTTTCCTT. Translation gives CASSWGDRGRGTEAFL.

J is TRBJ1-5 and V is TRBV11-3; D call uncertain. Germline CDR1 and CDR2: SGHNT and YENEEA. V lost 0 bases and J 3 bases, leaving 21 bases between the germline ends. This CDR3 is built from 19 residues. The CDR3: CASSLDRGGLGGVNQPQHF. The CDR3 DNA is TGTGCCAGCAGCTTAGATCGGGGAGGGTTGGGAGGTGTCAATCAGCCCCAGCATTTT.

The chain links TRBV19 to TRBJ1-5; tentatively, D is TRBD1 (5 bases). V gave up 0 bases and J gave up 0 bases, with 9 bases separating them. The length of the CDR3 is 16 residues. Germline V lookup: CDR1 LNHDA, CDR2 SQIVND (reference sequence). The CDR3 nucleotides are TGTGCCAGTAGTATAGATCGGGGGGTTAGCAATCAGCCCCAGCATTTT. Its protein is CASSIDRGVSNQPQHF.

The V gene is TRBV7-2, the J gene TRBJ2-7, with D possibly matching TRBD2 (6 bases). V was shortened by 1 base and J by 5 bases, with 9 bases between the two germline ends. The CDR3 covers 13 residues. Germline V CDR1 and CDR2: SGHTA, FQGNSA. The CDR3 DNA sequence: TGTGCCAGCAGCTTAGTAGGAGGGGACGAGCAGTACTTC. It specifies CASSLVGGDEQYF.

The chain joins TRBV14 to TRBJ2-1, with TRBD2 matching 7 bases. Germline CDR1 SGHDN, CDR2 FVKESK. There are 14 residues in the CDR3. Trimming removed 1 base from V and 6 bases from J; junction bases left unmatched: 3. CDR3 DNA sequence: TGTGCCAGCAGCCAAGGGTGGGGGGGCAATGAGCAGTTCTTC. Protein sequence: CASSQGWGGNEQFF.